This T cell receptor beta chain was profiled in a study of human T cells and chemical hapten exposure. To note about this clonotype: Its target is unknown.

The germline CDR1 and CDR2 sequences are MDHEN and SYDVKM. The CDR3 covers 14 residues. Trimming left V 2 bases short and J 4 bases short, with 10 bases between. TCRdb passed the RACE reads through MiXCR, listing each CDR3 protein once. This table has about 110,000 distinct CDR3 sequences, around 35% appearing once. Study findings and constraints: In the PT1 data, expanded TCR counts showed a positive correlation with patch test score.

Noted time point: patch test 3, about 24 weeks after DPC sensitization. Indicated treatment: therapeutic diphenylcyclopropenone sensitization with weekly scalp DPC. Alopecia patients, 18 to 70 years old and DPC-suitable, served as donors. This clonotype was sampled from a man in his forties with alopecia areata. Some clones in this sample may be carry-over from other donors' samples. Source: whole blood, taken in connection with sensitization to the hapten diphenylcyclopropenone (DPC). This chain connects TRBV28 to TRBJ2-3; D is perhaps TRBD1 (5 bases). The CDR3 spells CASSLPGSADTQYF. CDR3 nucleotides: TGTGCCAGCAGTTTACCAGGGTCAGCAGATACGCAGTATTTT.